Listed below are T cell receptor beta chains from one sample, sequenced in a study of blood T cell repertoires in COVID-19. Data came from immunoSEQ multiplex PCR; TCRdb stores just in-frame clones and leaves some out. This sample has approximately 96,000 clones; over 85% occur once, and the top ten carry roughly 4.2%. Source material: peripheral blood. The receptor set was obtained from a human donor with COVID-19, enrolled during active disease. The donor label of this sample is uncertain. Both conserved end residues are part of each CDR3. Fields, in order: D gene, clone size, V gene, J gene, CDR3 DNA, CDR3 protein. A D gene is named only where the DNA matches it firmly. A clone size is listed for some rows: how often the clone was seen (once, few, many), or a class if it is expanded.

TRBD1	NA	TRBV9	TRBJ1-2	TGTGCCAGCAGCGTAGGGGCGGGACAGTCTAACTATGGCTACACCTTC	CASSVGAGQSNYGYTF
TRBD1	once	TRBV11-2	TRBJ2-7	TGTGCCAGCAGCCTGACCGGGACAGGGTTCTACGAGCAGTACTTC	CASSLTGTGFYEQYF
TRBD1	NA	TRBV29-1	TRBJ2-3	TGCAGCGTCAGGGACAGCCGAATTCGCACAGATACGCAGTATTTT	CSVRDSRIRTDTQYF
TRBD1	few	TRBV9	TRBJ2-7	TGTGCCAGCAGCGTAGGGGACAGCGGCTACGAGCAGTACTTC	CASSVGDSGYEQYF
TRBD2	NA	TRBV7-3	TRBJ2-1	TGTGCCAGCAGCTTAACGCGCCTAGCGGGCGGTGAGCAGTTCTTC	CASSLTRLAGGEQFF
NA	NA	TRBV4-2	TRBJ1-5	TGTGCCAGCAGCCAGGACCTTAGGGGGTCCAATCAGCCCCAGCATTTT	CASSQDLRGSNQPQHF
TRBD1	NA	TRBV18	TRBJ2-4	TGTGCCAGCTCACCACGAGGAGGGCAGGGGGCGCGTAACATTCAGTACTTC	CASSPRGGQGARNIQYF
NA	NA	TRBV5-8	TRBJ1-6	TGTGCCAGCAGCTTGTCCGATTCACCCCTCCACTTT	CASSLSDSPLHF
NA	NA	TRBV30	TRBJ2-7	TGTGCCTGGAATCCCCTGACAGGCCCATCCTACGAGCAGTACTTC	CAWNPLTGPSYEQYF
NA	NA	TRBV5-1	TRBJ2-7	TGCGCCAGCAGCGAGAGGGCGAGCTCCTACGAGCAGTACTTC	CASSERASSYEQYF
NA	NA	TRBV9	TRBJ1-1	TGTGCCAGCAGCGTAGAGGACATGAACACTGAAGCTTTCTTT	CASSVEDMNTEAFF
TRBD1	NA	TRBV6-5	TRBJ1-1	TGTGCCAGCACTTGGACAGGGGATATGAACACTGAAGCTTTCTTT	CASTWTGDMNTEAFF
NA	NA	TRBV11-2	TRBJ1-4	TGTGCCAGCAGCCCAGCGGGAACAACTAATGAAAAACTGTTTTTT	CASSPAGTTNEKLFF
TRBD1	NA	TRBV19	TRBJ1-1	TGTGCCAGTAGAGACAGGGACACTGAAGCTTTCTTT	CASRDRDTEAFF
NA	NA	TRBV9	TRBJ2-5	TGTGCCAGCAGCGTAGTGGGGGGTACTGGAGAGACCCAGTACTTC	CASSVVGGTGETQYF
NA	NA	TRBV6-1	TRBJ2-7	TGTGCCAGCAGTGAACCCGGGACACCCGCGGCCGAGCAGTACTTC	CASSEPGTPAAEQYF
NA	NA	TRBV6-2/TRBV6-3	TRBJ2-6	TGTGCCAGCAGTTACTCGACATCCTTCTCTGGGGCCAACGTCCTGACTTTC	CASSYSTSFSGANVLTF
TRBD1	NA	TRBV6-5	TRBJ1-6	TGTGCCAGCAGGAGGGACAGGGGAGTGGCCTCACCCCTCCACTTT	CASRRDRGVASPLHF
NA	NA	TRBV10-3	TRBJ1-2	TGTGCCATCGAAAGACAGGCAGCTAACTATGGCTACACCTTC	CAIERQAANYGYTF
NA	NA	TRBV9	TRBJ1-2	TGTGCCAGCAGCGCGGCAGGGGCTTACCAAGGGAAAGCTAACTATGGCTACACCTTC	CASSAAGAYQGKANYGYTF
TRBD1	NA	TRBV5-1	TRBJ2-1	TGCGCCAGCAGCTGGGGGACAGCCTCGTACAATGAGCAGTTCTTC	CASSWGTASYNEQFF
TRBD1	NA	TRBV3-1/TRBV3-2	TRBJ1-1	TGTGCCAGCAGCCTTGGGACAGGGTTGAACACTGAAGCTTTCTTT	CASSLGTGLNTEAFF
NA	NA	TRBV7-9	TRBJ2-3	TGTGCCAGCAGCTTGACACTAGTTATCACGCAGTATTTT	CASSLTLVITQYF
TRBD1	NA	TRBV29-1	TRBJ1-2	TGCAGCGTCGGACAGGACAACTATGGCTACACCTTC	CSVGQDNYGYTF
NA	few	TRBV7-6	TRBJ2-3	TGTGCCAGCGGCCTCCCCCTTGGTGGGGGGGCAGGCACAGATACGCAGTATTTT	CASGLPLGGGAGTDTQYF
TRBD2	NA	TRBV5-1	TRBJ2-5	TGCGCCAGCAGCTTGGGACTAGCGGGAGTCGGGGAGACCCAGTACTTC	CASSLGLAGVGETQYF
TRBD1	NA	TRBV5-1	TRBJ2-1	TGCGCCACCAACCGGGACAGGGAAGCTGAGCAGTTCTTC	CATNRDREAEQFF
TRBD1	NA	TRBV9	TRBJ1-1	TGTGCCAGCAGCGTAGCAACAGGGGAAAAAACTGAAGCTTTCTTT	CASSVATGEKTEAFF
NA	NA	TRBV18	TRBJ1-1	TGTGCCAGCTCACCCCTTGACAGGATGAACACTGAAGCTTTCTTT	CASSPLDRMNTEAFF
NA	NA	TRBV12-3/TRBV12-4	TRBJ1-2	TGTGCCAGCAGTTTCGGACAGATCTATGGCTACACCTTC	CASSFGQIYGYTF
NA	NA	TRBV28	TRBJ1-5	TGTGCCAGCAGCCCCATTGACGGGGATAGCAATCAGCCCCAGCATTTT	CASSPIDGDSNQPQHF
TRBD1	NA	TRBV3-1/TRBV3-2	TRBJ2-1	TGTGCCAGCAGCCAGGGGACAGGGGGCTACAATGAGCAGTTCTTC	CASSQGTGGYNEQFF
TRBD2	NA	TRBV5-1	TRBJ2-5	TGCGCCAGCAGCCCTACTAGCGGGGAGAGAGAGACCCAGTACTTC	CASSPTSGERETQYF
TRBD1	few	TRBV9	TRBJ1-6	TGTGCCAGCAGCGTAGCAGGGGGTTTTTCACCCCTCCACTTT	CASSVAGGFSPLHF
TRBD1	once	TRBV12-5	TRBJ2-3	TGTGCTAGTGGTCCGGGTAGGACAGGGAATCAAGATACGCAGTATTTT	CASGPGRTGNQDTQYF
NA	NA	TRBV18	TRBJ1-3	TGTGCCAGCTCACCGGGGGGGACACCTGGAAACACCATATATTTT	CASSPGGTPGNTIYF
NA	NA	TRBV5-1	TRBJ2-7	TGCGCCAGCAGCTTTGGTGGAGGGGGCTTCAGCGAGCAGTACTTC	CASSFGGGGFSEQYF
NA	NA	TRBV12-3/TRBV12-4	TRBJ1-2	TGTGCCAGCAGTTTATCGCGGGGCTATGGCTACACCTTC	CASSLSRGYGYTF
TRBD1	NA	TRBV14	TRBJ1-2	TGTGCCAGCAGCCAGGACAGGGGGTATGGCTACACCTTC	CASSQDRGYGYTF
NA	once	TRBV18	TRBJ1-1	TGTGCCAGCTCACCAGAGCAGGCGAACACTGAAGCTTTCTTT	CASSPEQANTEAFF
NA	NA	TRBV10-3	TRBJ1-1	TGTGCCATCAGTGATCATGAAGCGGACACTGAAGCTTTCTTT	CAISDHEADTEAFF
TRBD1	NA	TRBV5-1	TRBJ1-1	TGCGCCAGCAGCATTGACAGGGGGGAAGCTTTCTTT	CASSIDRGEAFF
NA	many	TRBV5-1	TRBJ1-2	TGCGCCAGCAGCCCGGGCTATGGCTACACCTTC	CASSPGYGYTF
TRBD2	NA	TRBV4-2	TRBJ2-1	TGTGCCAGCAGCCAAGATGGTCCCGGGGGGGGAAATGAGCAGTTCTTC	CASSQDGPGGGNEQFF
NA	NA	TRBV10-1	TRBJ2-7	TGCGCCAGCGGGCAGGGGAGCTACGAGCAGTACTTC	CASGQGSYEQYF
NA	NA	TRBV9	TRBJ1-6	TGTGCCAGCAGCGTAGACGGGGGGCGAAATTCACCCCTCCACTTT	CASSVDGGRNSPLHF
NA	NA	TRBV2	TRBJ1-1	TGTGCCAGCAGTGAGGCCTTGAACACTGAAGCTTTCTTT	CASSEALNTEAFF
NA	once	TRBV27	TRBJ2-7	TGTGCCAGCAGTTTACGTCCCGGGACAAACTACGAGCAGTACTTC	CASSLRPGTNYEQYF
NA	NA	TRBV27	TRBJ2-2	TGTGCCAGCAGTTCGGGGGTGACCGGGGAGCTGTTTTTT	CASSSGVTGELFF